This passage covers 27 T cell receptor beta chains from one sample sequenced in a study of prognosis after radiotherapy for stage I lung cancer. The genomic DNA TCR beta CDR3 region underwent two rounds of multiplex PCR. With primers specific to each TRBV and TRBJ gene, the first-round PCR was performed. TCRdb re-analysed the multiplex PCR reads in MiXCR, keeping a single row per CDR3 protein. There are more than 10,000 distinct CDR3 sequences in the sample; around 40% occur only once, and about 53% lies in the top ten. The sample in question was PBMCs, obtained before or after stereotactic body radiation therapy (not recorded which). These receptor sequences come from a donor of 50 years or more with non-small cell lung cancer.

The rearrangement uses TRBV5-1 and TRBJ1-2; tentative D call: TRBD1 (5 bases). V was pared by 5 bases and J by 8 bases, with 16 bases between. Germline V CDR1 and CDR2: SGHRS, YFSETQ. The CDR3 length is 13 residues. CDR3 DNA sequence: TGCGCCAGCAGAGGGGACTCAAAGGGGGGCTACACCTTC. This gives the protein CASRGDSKGGYTF.

Many counts were recorded for this clonotype. V usage is TRBV20-1 and J usage is TRBJ2-7, with 9 nucleotides matching TRBD1. CDR3 length: 14 amino acids. Germline assignment: CDR1 DFQATT and CDR2 SNEGSKA (reference sequence). V lost 1 base and J lost 6; bases outside the gene matches: 7. CDR3 sequence reads: CSARAGTGTSEQYF. DNA of the CDR3: TGCAGTGCTAGAGCCGGGACAGGGACGTCCGAGCAGTACTTC.

In this sample, this clonotype turned up many times. CDR3 DNA sequence: TGCAGTGCTCTTAGCGGGAGAAGCACAGATACGCAGTATTTT. This translates into CSALSGRSTDTQYF. The V and J genes are TRBV20-1 and TRBJ2-3; TRBD2 matches at 9 bases. The CDR3 sequence is 14 residues long. With 5 bases clipped from V and 0 bases from J, the junction kept 3 bases outside the gene matches. Germline V lookup: CDR1 DFQATT, CDR2 SNEGSKA (reference sequence).

This clonotype was observed many times. The chain combines TRBV6-1 with TRBJ2-3; D is perhaps TRBD2 (7 bases). The CDR3 runs 14 residues. V lost 8 bases and J lost 2, with 14 bases in between. The germline gives CDR1 MNHNS, CDR2 SASEGT. The CDR3, as DNA: TGTGCCAGCGGGTCGGGGGGCACCACAGATACGCAGTATTTT. Residues: CASGSGGTTDTQYF.

This clonotype was seen a handful of times. The gene calls are TRBV6-2 or TRBV6-3 and TRBJ1-5; TRBD1 is a possible D gene (5 bases). The CDR3 has 15 residues. Germline V gene data show CDR1 as MNHEY and CDR2 as SVGEGT. V dropped 0 bases and J dropped 3 bases, with 9 bases sitting between them. The CDR3 reads CASSYSGRDNQPQHF. The CDR3 DNA reads TGTGCCAGCAGTTACTCGGGCAGGGACAATCAGCCCCAGCATTTT.

In its sample, this clonotype is medium-sized. This chain uses TRBV24-1 with TRBJ2-7; tentative D call: TRBD1 (6 bases). Trimming took off 3 bases at V and 0 bases at J, with 14 bases between the two ends. Germline V gives CDR1 KGHDR, CDR2 SFDVKD. There are 16 residues in the CDR3. CDR3 in DNA: TGTGCCACCAGTGATCCCGCAGGGGCCTCCTCCTACGAGCAGTACTTC. It is translated as CATSDPAGASSYEQYF.

As for this clonotype: This may be a read error, as it is one base from a much larger clone. This sequence joins TRBV29-1 and TRBJ2-5; 12 bases agree with TRBD1. The ends lost 6 bases at V and 5 bases at J; junction bases unmatched: 10. From germline, CDR1 is SQVTM and CDR2 ANQGSEA. The CDR3 extends over 15 amino acids. Here the CDR3 reads CSVVPGTGGDETQYF. In nucleotides, the CDR3 is TGCAGCGTGGTACCCGGGACAGGGGGCGACGAGACCCAGTACTTC.

This clonotype was counted ten times or more. V gene TRBV27 combines with J gene TRBJ1-5, with unresolved D. The CDR3 has 13 residues. Trimming stripped 5 bases from V and 0 bases from J, with 5 bases between. Germline V CDR1 and CDR2: MNHEY, SMNVEV (reference sequence). The CDR3 coding sequence is TGTGCCAGCAGTGGTAATAGCAATCAGCCCCAGCATTTT. Amino acid sequence: CASSGNSNQPQHF.

This clonotype was picked up many times. This sequence joins TRBV9 and TRBJ2-1; 9 bases are shared with TRBD1. This CDR3 region has 16 residues. Trimming cost V 0 bases and J 3 bases; bases outside gene matches: 4. Germline V gene sequence: CDR1 SGDLS, CDR2 YYNGEE. The CDR3 here is CASSVGGGQGYNEQFF. CDR3 sequence (DNA): TGTGCCAGCAGCGTAGGGGGGGGACAGGGCTACAATGAGCAGTTCTTC.

This clonotype has ten or more counts. The J gene is TRBJ2-4, the V gene TRBV12-3 or TRBV12-4, with TRBD2 matching over 9 bases. V trimming: 4 bases; J trimming: 0 bases; junction bases outside the gene matches: 7. The CDR3 totals 17 residues. CDR3: CASSSPSGELAKNIQYF. The CDR3 nucleotides are TGTGCCAGCAGTTCTCCTAGCGGGGAGCTAGCCAAAAACATTCAGTACTTC.

Concerning this clonotype itself: With a much larger clone just one base away, this may be a read error. The chain has TRBV4-2 and TRBJ2-2; 8 nucleotides align to TRBD2. Germline V gives CDR1 LGHNA, CDR2 YNFKEQ. The V segment lost 4 bases and the J segment 2 bases; nucleotides outside the gene matches: 12. The length of the CDR3 is 18 residues. CDR3 in amino acids: CASSLTLDSGVNTGELFF. CDR3 in DNA: TGTGCCAGCAGCCTAACCTTAGATAGCGGGGTTAACACCGGGGAGCTGTTTTTT.

This clonotype was seen many times. The V and J genes are TRBV20-1 and TRBJ1-2; 12 bases match TRBD1. J gave up 5 bases and V 4 bases, and 8 bases lay outside the gene matches. The CDR3 contains 15 residues. CDR1 and CDR2 (germline): DFQATT, SNEGSKA (reference sequence). CDR3: CSAMTGTGGAYGYTF. CDR3 DNA sequence: TGCAGTGCTATGACCGGGACAGGGGGCGCTTATGGCTACACCTTC.

This clonotype was observed many times. The rearrangement links TRBV5-1 to TRBJ1-2, with a weak D call TRBD1 (5 bases). Germline CDR1 is SGHRS and CDR2 is YFSETQ. The V end lost 3 bases, the J end lost 3 bases, and 15 bases lay between the germline ends. This CDR3 region has 15 residues. CDR3 sequence reads: CASSWEGATDYGYTF. The CDR3 DNA reads TGCGCCAGCAGCTGGGAAGGGGCTACGGACTATGGCTACACCTTC.

The V and J genes are TRBV7-3 and TRBJ1-2; TRBD1 matches 7 bases. Germline assignment: CDR1 SGHTA and CDR2 FQGTGA. The J segment lost 6 bases and the V segment lost 4 bases, leaving 20 bases of the junction unmatched. The CDR3 has 18 amino acids. The CDR3 is CASSYSGLDRSHDHGYTF. CDR3 in DNA: TGTGCCAGCAGCTATTCAGGGTTGGACAGGTCCCACGACCATGGCTACACCTTC.

For this clonotype: This likely came from a read error, as a far larger clone is one base away. The gene calls are TRBV6-5 and TRBJ1-2; TRBD1 agrees at 9 bases. CDR3 length equals 15 residues. CDR1 MNHEY and CDR2 SVGAGI come from the germline V gene. The chain's CDR3 is CASSTRTGVVYSYTF. CDR3 DNA: TGTGCCAGCAGTACCCGGACAGGGGTTGTCTATAGCTACACCTTC.

CDR3 region: CASSLNREGLGEQYF. The CDR3 bases are TGTGCCAGCAGCCTGAACCGGGAGGGCCTTGGGGAGCAGTACTTC. V and J are TRBV13 and TRBJ2-7; 8 bases align to TRBD2. With V trimmed by 5 bases and J by 7 bases, 13 bases remained unmatched. Germline loops: CDR1 PRHDT, CDR2 FYEKMQ (reference sequence). The length of the CDR3 is 15 residues.

Many counts were recorded for this clonotype. This sequence joins TRBV28 and TRBJ1-5; D gene ambiguous. Germline V lookup: CDR1 MDHEN, CDR2 SYDVKM. Trimming left V 5 bases short and J 5 bases short, with 13 bases between. This CDR3 is built from 14 residues. Written as DNA, the CDR3 is TGTGCCAGCAGTCCATTAGTGGGCCATCAGCCCCAGCATTTT. This encodes CASSPLVGHQPQHF.

This clonotype was seen many times. The chain is built from TRBV4-1 and TRBJ2-3, with a possible D match to TRBD2 (6 bases). CDR1 and CDR2 (germline): MGHRA, YSYEKL. The CDR3 has 16 amino acids. The V end lost 0 bases, the J end lost 2 bases, and 12 bases lay between the germline ends. The CDR3 DNA reads TGCGCCAGCAGCCAAGATGATCTAGCGAACACAGATACGCAGTATTTT. Encoded protein: CASSQDDLANTDTQYF.

V gene TRBV7-6 combines with J gene TRBJ2-3, with 16 bases fitting TRBD2. Per the germline V gene, CDR1 is SGHVS and CDR2 is FNYEAQ. This CDR3 is 19 amino acids long. V dropped 3 bases and J dropped 1; count of bases not matched to a gene: 7. CDR3 region: CASSFLGTSGGAGTDTQYF. As DNA, the CDR3 is TGTGCCAGCAGCTTCCTCGGGACTAGCGGGGGGGCCGGCACAGATACGCAGTATTTT.

V is TRBV28 and J is TRBJ1-6, with D perhaps matching TRBD1 (5 bases). Per germline, CDR1 MDHEN and CDR2 SYDVKM. Trimming removed 9 bases from V and 6 bases from J, with 15 bases in between. The CDR3 is 14 amino acids. CDR3 sequence: CARNSVGGNSPLHF. The CDR3 DNA follows: TGTGCCAGAAACTCCGTGGGGGGTAATTCACCCCTCCACTTT.

This clonotype was found many times. This rearrangement joins TRBV7-2 to TRBJ1-2, with D possibly matching TRBD1 (6 bases). Germline values: CDR1 SGHTA, CDR2 FQGNSA. This CDR3 is 13 amino acids long. The CDR3 is CAFGPGGGNGYTF. The CDR3 DNA reads as TGTGCATTCGGACCGGGGGGCGGAAATGGCTACACCTTC. Full variable domain (missing parts from reference TRBV7-2 and TRBJ1-2): GAGVSQSPSNKVTEKGKDVELRCDPISGHTALYWYRQSLGQGLEFLIYFQGNSAPDKSGLPSDRFSAERTGGSVSTLTIQRTQQEDSAVYLCAFGPGGGNGYTFGSGTRLTVV.

In the case of this clonotype: One junction end does not reproduce the germline sequence, and a read error may be involved. J is TRBJ1-6 and V is TRBV6-9; TRBD1 matches at 9 bases. Germline V CDR1 and CDR2: MNHGY, SVAAGI. The CDR3 is 14 amino acids. The CDR3 DNA reads TGTGACAGCAGTTACAGGACAGGGGAAACACCCCTCCACTTT. Translation: CDSSYRTGETPLHF.

This clonotype showed up many times. The chain combines TRBV7-2 with TRBJ1-6, with a possible D match to TRBD1 (6 bases). Germline-derived CDR1 and CDR2 are SGHTA and FQGNSA. V was pared by 6 bases and J by 5 bases, with 14 bases between. The CDR3 contains 15 residues. The CDR3 nucleotides read TGTGCCAGCAGTGCACCGGGGGCGAATAATTCACCCCTCCACTTT. Residues: CASSAPGANNSPLHF.

This clonotype has at least ten counts. The genes are TRBV3-1 and TRBJ2-7; 8 bases match TRBD2. The CDR3 length is 13 residues. Germline CDR1 LGHDT, CDR2 YNNKEL (reference sequence). The V segment lost 5 bases and the J segment 5 bases; nucleotides outside the gene matches: 5. CDR3 loop: CASSDYSGNEQYF. DNA for the CDR3: TGTGCCAGCAGCGATTATAGCGGGAACGAGCAGTACTTC.

The V call is TRBV7-3, the J call TRBJ1-6, with D possibly being TRBD1 (6 bases). V was trimmed by 6 bases and J by 9 bases, leaving 18 bases between them. The length of the CDR3 is 15 residues. Germline V gene data show CDR1 as SGHTA and CDR2 as FQGTGA. The CDR3 coding sequence is TGTGCCAGCAGTTACCAGGGGTCACCCAGTTCACCCCTCCACTTT. Protein: CASSYQGSPSSPLHF.

CDR3 nucleotide sequence: TGTGCCAGCAGTGTATCCAACGGATCAAATAAGCCCCAGCATTTT. This encodes CASSVSNGSNKPQHF. The chain recombines TRBV6-1 with TRBJ1-5, with D hard to call. Deletions cut 4 bases from V and 8 bases from J, with 18 bases between. The CDR3 is 15 amino acids. Per germline, CDR1 MNHNS and CDR2 SASEGT.

This clonotype showed up many times. J is TRBJ1-3 and V is TRBV19; D is unclear. Trimming stripped 3 bases from V and 0 bases from J, with 12 bases between. CDR1 and CDR2 (germline): LNHDA, SQIVND (reference sequence). CDR3 length: 16 amino acids. CDR3 nucleotides: TGTGCCAGTAGTATTGCAGGCCGACGCTCTGGAAACACCATATATTTT. Residues: CASSIAGRRSGNTIYF. Filled out from reference TRBV19 and TRBJ1-3, the complete variable domain reads DGGITQSPKYLFRKEGQNVTLSCEQNLNHDAMYWYRQDPGQGLRLIYYSQIVNDFQKGDIAEGYSVSREKKESFPLTVTSAQKNPTAFYLCASSIAGRRSGNTIYFGEGSWLTVV.